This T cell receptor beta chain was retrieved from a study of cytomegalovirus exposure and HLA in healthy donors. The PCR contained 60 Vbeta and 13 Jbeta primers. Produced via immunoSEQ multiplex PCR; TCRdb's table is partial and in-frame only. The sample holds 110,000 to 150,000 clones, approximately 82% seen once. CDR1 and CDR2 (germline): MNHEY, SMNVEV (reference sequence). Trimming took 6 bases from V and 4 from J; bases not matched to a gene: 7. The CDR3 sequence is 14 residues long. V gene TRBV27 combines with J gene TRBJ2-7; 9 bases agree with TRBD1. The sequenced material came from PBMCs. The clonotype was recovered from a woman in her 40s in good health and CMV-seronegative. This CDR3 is CASSHGQGKYEQYF. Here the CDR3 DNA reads TGTGCCAGCAGCCATGGACAGGGGAAATACGAGCAGTACTTC.